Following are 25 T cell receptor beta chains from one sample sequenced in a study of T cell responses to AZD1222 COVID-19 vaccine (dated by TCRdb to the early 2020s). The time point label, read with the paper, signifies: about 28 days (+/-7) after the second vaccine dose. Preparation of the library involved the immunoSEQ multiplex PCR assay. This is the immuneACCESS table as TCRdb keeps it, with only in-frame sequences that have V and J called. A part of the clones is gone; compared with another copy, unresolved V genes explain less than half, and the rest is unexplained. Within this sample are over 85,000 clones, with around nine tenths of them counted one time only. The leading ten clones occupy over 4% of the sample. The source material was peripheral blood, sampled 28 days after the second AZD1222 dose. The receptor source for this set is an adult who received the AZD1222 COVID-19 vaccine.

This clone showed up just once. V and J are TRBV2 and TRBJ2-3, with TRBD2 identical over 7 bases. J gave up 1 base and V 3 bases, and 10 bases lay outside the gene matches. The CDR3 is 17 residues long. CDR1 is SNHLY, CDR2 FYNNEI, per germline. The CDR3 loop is CASSEGRGTRGTDTQYF. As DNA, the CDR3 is TGTGCCAGCAGTGAGGGGCGGGGGACGCGGGGCACAGATACGCAGTATTTT.

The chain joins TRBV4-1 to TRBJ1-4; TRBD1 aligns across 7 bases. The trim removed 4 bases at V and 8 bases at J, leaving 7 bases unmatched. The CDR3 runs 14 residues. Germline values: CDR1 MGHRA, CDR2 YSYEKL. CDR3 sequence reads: CASSPTGRREKLFF. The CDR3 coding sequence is TGCGCCAGCAGCCCGACAGGGAGACGCGAAAAACTGTTTTTT.

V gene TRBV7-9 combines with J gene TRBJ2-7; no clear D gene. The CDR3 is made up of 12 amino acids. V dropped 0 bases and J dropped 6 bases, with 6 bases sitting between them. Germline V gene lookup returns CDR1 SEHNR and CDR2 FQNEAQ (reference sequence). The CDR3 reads CASSLASAEQYF. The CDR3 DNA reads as TGTGCCAGCAGCTTAGCTTCCGCCGAGCAGTACTTC.

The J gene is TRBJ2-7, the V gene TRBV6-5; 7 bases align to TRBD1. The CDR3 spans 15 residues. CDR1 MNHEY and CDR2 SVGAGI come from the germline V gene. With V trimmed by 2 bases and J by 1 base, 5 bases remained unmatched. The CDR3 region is CASSYTTGTSYEQYF. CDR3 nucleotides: TGTGCCAGCAGTTACACGACAGGGACGTCCTACGAGCAGTACTTC.

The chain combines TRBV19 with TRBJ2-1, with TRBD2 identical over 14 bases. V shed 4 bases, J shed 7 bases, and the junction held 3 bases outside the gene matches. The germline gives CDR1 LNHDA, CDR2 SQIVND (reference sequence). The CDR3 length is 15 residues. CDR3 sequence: CASSRGTSGGNEQFF. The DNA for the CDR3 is TGTGCCAGTAGTAGGGGGACTAGCGGGGGTAATGAGCAGTTCTTC.

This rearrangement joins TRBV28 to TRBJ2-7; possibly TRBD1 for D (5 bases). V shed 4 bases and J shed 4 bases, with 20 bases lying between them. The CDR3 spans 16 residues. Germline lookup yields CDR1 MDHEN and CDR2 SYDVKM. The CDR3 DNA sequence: TGTGCCAGCAGTTCCCCCCCGGACACTGGGTCTTACGAGCAGTACTTC. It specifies CASSSPPDTGSYEQYF. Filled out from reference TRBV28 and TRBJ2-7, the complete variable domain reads DVKVTQSSRYLVKRTGEKVFLECVQDMDHENMFWYRQDPGLGLRLIYFSYDVKMKEKGDIPEGYSVSREKKERFSLILESASTNQTSMYLCASSSPPDTGSYEQYFGPGTRLTVT.

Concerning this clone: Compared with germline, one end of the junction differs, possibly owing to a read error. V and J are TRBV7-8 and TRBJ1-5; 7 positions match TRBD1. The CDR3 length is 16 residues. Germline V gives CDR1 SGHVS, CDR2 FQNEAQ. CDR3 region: CASSLSVGGGKQPQHF. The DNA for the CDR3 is TGTGCCAGCAGCTTATCCGTCGGAGGGGGCAAACAGCCCCAGCATTTT.

CDR3 amino acids: CAISERGRENEQYF. In DNA form, the CDR3 reads TGTGCCATCAGTGAGCGGGGGCGCGAGAACGAGCAGTACTTC. V gene TRBV10-3 combines with J gene TRBJ2-7; either TRBD1 or TRBD2 may fit D (6 bases each). Trimming pared 2 bases from V and 5 bases from J, leaving 13 bases between. Germline V gene lookup returns CDR1 ENHRY and CDR2 SYGVKD. The CDR3 covers 14 residues.

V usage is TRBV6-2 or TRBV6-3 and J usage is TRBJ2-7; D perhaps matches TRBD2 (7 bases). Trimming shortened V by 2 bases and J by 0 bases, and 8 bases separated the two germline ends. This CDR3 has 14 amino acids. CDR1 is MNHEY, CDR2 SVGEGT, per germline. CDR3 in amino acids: CASSYAGASYEQYF. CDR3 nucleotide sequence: TGTGCCAGCAGTTACGCGGGGGCCTCCTACGAGCAGTACTTC.

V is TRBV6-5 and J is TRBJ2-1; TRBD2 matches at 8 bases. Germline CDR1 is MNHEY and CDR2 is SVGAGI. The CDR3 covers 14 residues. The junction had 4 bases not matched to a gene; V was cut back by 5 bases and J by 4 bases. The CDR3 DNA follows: TGTGCCAGCAGTAGTAGCGGGGTTTACAATGAGCAGTTCTTC. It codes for CASSSSGVYNEQFF.

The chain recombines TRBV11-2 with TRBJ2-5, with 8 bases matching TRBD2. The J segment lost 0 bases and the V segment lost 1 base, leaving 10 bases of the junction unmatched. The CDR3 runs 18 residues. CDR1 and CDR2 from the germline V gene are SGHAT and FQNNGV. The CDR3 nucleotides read TGTGCCAGCAGCTTAGGGATGGCGGGGGGCGAGTACCAAGAGACCCAGTACTTC. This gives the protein CASSLGMAGGEYQETQYF.

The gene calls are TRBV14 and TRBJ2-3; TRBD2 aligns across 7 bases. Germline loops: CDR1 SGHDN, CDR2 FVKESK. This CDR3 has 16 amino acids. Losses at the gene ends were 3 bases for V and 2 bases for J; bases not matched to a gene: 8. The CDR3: CASSQGGGRATDTQYF. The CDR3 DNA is TGTGCCAGCAGCCAGGGCGGGGGAAGGGCCACAGATACGCAGTATTTT.

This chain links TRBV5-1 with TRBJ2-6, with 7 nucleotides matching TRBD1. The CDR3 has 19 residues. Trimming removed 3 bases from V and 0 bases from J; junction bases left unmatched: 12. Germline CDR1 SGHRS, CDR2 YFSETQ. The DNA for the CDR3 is TGCGCCAGCAGCTATTCAAGTGGGACAGCCAACTCTGGGGCCAACGTCCTGACTTTC. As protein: CASSYSSGTANSGANVLTF. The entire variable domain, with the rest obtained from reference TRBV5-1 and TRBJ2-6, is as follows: KAGVTQTPRYLIKTRGQQVTLSCSPISGHRSVSWYQQTPGQGLQFLFEYFSETQRNKGNFPGRFSGRQFSNSRSEMNVSTLELGDSALYLCASSYSSGTANSGANVLTFGAGSRLTVL.

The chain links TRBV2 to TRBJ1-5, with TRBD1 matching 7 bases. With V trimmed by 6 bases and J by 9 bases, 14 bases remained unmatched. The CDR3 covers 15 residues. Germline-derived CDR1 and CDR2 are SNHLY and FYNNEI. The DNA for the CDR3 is TGTGCCAGCAGCGGTGACAGGGCGGCCTCGGGGCCCCAGCATTTT. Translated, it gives CASSGDRAASGPQHF.

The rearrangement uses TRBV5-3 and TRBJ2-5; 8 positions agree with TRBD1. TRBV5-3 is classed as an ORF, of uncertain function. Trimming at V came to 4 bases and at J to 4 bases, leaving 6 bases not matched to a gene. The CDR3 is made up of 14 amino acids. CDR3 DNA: TGTGCCAGAAGCCAAGGACAGGGTCGAGAGACCCAGTACTTC. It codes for CARSQGQGRETQYF.

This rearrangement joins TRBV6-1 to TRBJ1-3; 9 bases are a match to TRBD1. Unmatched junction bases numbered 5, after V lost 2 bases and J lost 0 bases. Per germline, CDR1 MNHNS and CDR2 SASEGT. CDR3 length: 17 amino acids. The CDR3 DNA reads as TGTGCCAGCAGTGAACCCCGGGACAGGGTCTCTGGAAACACCATATATTTT. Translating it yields CASSEPRDRVSGNTIYF.

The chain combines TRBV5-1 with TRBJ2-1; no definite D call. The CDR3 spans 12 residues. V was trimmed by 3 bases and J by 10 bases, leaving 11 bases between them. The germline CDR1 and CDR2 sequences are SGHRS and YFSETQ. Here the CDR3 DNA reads TGCGCCAGCAGCTCCGGCCGCGTGGAGCAGTTCTTC. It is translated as CASSSGRVEQFF.

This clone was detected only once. The CDR3 protein is CASSLGVGRNTGELFF. For the CDR3, the DNA is TGTGCCAGCAGCTTAGGAGTCGGGCGTAACACCGGGGAGCTGTTTTTT. The chain recombines TRBV7-3 with TRBJ2-2, with no clear D. Germline CDR1 SGHTA, CDR2 FQGTGA. The CDR3 sequence is 16 residues long. The V end was cut by 2 bases, the J end by 2 bases, with 12 bases between.

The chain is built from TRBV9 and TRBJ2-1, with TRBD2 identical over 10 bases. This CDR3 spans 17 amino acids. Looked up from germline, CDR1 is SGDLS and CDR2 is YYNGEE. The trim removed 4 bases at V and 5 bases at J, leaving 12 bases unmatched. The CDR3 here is CASSPRGPSGGHNEQFF. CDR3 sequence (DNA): TGTGCCAGCAGCCCTAGAGGGCCTAGCGGGGGCCACAATGAGCAGTTCTTC.

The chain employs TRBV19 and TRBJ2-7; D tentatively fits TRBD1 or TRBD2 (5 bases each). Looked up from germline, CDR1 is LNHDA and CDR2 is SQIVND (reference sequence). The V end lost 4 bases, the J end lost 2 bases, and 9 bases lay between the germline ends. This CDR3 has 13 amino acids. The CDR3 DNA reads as TGTGCCAGTAGTAGCCAGGGAGCCTACGAGCAGTACTTC. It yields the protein CASSSQGAYEQYF.

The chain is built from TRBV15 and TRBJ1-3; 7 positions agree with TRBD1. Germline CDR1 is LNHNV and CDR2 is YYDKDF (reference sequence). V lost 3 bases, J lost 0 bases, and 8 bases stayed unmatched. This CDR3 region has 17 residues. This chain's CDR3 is CATSRDNTGVSGNTIYF. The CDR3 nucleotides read TGTGCCACCAGCAGGGACAATACAGGGGTCTCTGGAAACACCATATATTTT. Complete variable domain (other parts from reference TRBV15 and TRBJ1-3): DAMVIQNPRYQVTQFGKPVTLSCSQTLNHNVMYWYQQKSSQAPKLLFHYYDKDFNNEADTPDNFQSRRPNTSFCFLDIRSPGLGDTAMYLCATSRDNTGVSGNTIYFGEGSWLTVV.

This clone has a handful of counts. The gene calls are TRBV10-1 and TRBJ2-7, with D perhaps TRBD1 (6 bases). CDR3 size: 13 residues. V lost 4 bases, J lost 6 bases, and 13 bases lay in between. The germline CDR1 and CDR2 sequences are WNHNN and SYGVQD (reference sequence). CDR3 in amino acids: CASSARTDSEQYV. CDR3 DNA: TGCGCCAGCAGTGCACGGACAGATTCCGAGCAGTACGTC.

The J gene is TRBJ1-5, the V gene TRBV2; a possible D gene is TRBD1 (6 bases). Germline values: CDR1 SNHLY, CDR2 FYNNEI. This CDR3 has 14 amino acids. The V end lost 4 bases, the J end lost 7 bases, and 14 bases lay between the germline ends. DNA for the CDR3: TGTGCCAGCAGTGCTTTACAGGGCGGGCAGCCCCAGCATTTT. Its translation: CASSALQGGQPQHF.

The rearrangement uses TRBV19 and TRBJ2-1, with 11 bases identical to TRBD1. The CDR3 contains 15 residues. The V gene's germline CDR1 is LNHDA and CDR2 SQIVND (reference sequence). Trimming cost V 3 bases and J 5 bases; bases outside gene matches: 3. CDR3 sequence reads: CASSIWGQGDNEQFF. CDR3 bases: TGTGCCAGTAGTATCTGGGGACAGGGGGACAATGAGCAGTTCTTC.

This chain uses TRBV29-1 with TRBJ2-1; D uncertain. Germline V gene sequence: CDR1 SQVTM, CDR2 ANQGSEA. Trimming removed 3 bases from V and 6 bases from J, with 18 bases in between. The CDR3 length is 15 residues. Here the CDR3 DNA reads TGCAGCGTTGATCCCCGACATGATCTGGCCAATGAGCAGTTCTTC. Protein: CSVDPRHDLANEQFF.